This T cell receptor (beta chain) derives from a study of blood T cell repertoires in COVID-19. Study as a whole: Samples representing acute and convalescent COVID-19 were sourced from the United States, Italy and Spain. Nucleic acid was either cDNA or gDNA, and it came from T cells, B-cell-depleted T cells, or PBMCs.

This table comes from immunoSEQ multiplex PCR, and its TCRdb copy is limited to in-frame clones, with some not included. Seen here are about 190,000 clones, 84% observed once, and the top ten hold around an eighth. Germline loops: CDR1 SGHRS, CDR2 YFSETQ. This CDR3 has 19 residues. The ends lost 0 bases at V and 7 bases at J; junction bases unmatched: 19. The clonotype originates from a man aged 30 to 39 with active or convalescent COVID-19. The rearrangement uses TRBV5-1 and TRBJ2-1; 7 bases align to TRBD2. The sequencing input was peripheral blood. The CDR3 DNA reads as TGCGCCAGCAGCTTGGGAAGCGGGGTAATCGGGTCCCCGGGGAATGAGCAGTTCTTC. Translated, it gives CASSLGSGVIGSPGNEQFF.